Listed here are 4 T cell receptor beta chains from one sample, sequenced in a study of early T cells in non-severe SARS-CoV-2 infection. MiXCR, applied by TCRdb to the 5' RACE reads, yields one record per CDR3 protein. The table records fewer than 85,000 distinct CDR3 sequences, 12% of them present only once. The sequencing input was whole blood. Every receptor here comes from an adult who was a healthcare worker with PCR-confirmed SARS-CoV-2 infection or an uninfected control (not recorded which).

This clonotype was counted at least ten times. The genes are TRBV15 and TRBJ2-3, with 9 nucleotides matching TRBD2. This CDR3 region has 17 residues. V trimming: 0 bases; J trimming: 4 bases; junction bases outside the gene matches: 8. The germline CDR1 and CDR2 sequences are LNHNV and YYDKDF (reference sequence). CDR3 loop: CATSRDPGLAGSDTQYF. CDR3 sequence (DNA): TGTGCCACCAGCAGAGACCCCGGGCTAGCGGGATCAGATACGCAGTATTTT. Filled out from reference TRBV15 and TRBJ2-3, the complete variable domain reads DAMVIQNPRYQVTQFGKPVTLSCSQTLNHNVMYWYQQKSSQAPKLLFHYYDKDFNNEADTPDNFQSRRPNTSFCFLDIRSPGLGDTAMYLCATSRDPGLAGSDTQYFGPGTRLTVL.

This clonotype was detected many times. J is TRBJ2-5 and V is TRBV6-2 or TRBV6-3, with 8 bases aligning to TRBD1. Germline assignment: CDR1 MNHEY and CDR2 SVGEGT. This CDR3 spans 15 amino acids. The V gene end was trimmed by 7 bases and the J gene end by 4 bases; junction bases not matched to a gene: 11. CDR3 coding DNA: TGTGCCAGCATTCCCAGGGGGCTATCGGTAGAGACCCAGTACTTC. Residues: CASIPRGLSVETQYF.

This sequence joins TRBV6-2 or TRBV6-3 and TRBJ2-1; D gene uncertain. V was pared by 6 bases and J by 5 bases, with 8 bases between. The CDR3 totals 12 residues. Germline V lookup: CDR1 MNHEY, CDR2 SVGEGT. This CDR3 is CASSPTDNEQFF. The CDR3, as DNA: TGTGCCAGCAGCCCTACAGACAATGAGCAGTTCTTC.

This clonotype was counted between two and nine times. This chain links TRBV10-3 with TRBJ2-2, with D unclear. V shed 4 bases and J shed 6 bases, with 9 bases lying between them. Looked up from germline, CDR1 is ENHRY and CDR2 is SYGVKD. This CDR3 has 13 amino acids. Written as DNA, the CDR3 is TGTGCCATCAGTGGGTACACTGCCGGGGAGCTGTTTTTT. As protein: CAISGYTAGELFF.